What follows are 9 T cell receptor beta chains derived from one specimen sequenced in a study of metastatic and nonmetastatic thyroid tumors. Ahead of thyroid surgery, no patient had received treatment of any kind. TCRdb re-analyzed the PCR reads using MiXCR. This sample has fewer than 11,000 clones, with less than 40% found just once. Sequenced input: tumor tissue. Every receptor here comes from a female donor with papillary thyroid cancer or a benign thyroid nodule (not recorded which). Some clones in this sample may be carry-over from other donors' samples.

The V and J genes are TRBV10-3 and TRBJ1-6, with 11 nucleotides matching TRBD1. V lost 4 bases and J lost 5; bases outside the gene matches: 10. The CDR3 is 18 residues long. Per the germline V gene, CDR1 is ENHRY and CDR2 is SYGVKD. Written as DNA, the CDR3 is TGTGCCATCAGTGGGGTTGGGACAGGGGGTGCAAATAATTCACCCCTCCACTTT. Its translation is CAISGVGTGGANNSPLHF.

This clone is categorized as medium-sized. This chain links TRBV5-1 with TRBJ1-2; 8 positions match TRBD1. With 4 bases clipped from V and 8 bases from J, the junction kept 7 bases outside the gene matches. The V gene's germline CDR1 is SGHRS and CDR2 YFSETQ. The CDR3 length is 13 residues. The chain's CDR3 is CASSPRTGTGYTF. The DNA of the CDR3 is TGCGCCAGCAGCCCCCGGACAGGGACCGGCTACACCTTC.

By share, this clone ranks as medium-sized. The chain recombines TRBV7-9 with TRBJ2-7, with D unresolved. The V end was cut by 1 base, the J end by 8 bases, with 6 bases between. This CDR3 comprises 11 residues. Looked up from germline, CDR1 is SEHNR and CDR2 is FQNEAQ (reference sequence). The CDR3 nucleotides read TGTGCCAGCAGCTTAGAAAAGCAGCAGTACTTC. It specifies CASSLEKQQYF.

A few counts support this clone. This rearrangement joins TRBV2 to TRBJ1-2; perhaps TRBD1 as D (5 bases). This CDR3 region has 12 residues. Trimming removed 7 bases at V and 5 bases at J, with 11 bases between. Looked up from germline, CDR1 is SNHLY and CDR2 is FYNNEI. CDR3 nucleotide sequence: TGTGCCAGCACCCAGGGTTATTATGGCTACACCTTC. Translated: CASTQGYYGYTF.

The rearrangement uses TRBV2 and TRBJ2-7; TRBD1 is a possible D gene (5 bases). Trimming took 10 bases from V and 2 from J, leaving 15 bases between them. The CDR3 totals 13 residues. CDR1 and CDR2 from the germline V gene are SNHLY and FYNNEI. This chain's CDR3 is CAIMYRFTYEQYF. The CDR3 bases are TGTGCCATCATGTACAGGTTTACCTACGAGCAGTACTTC.

The rearrangement links TRBV20-1 to TRBJ1-1; tentative D call: TRBD1 (5 bases). This CDR3 has 11 amino acids. The germline gives CDR1 DFQATT, CDR2 SNEGSKA (reference sequence). The CDR3 protein is CSSGGNTEAFF. Here the CDR3 DNA reads TGCAGCTCGGGGGGGAACACTGAAGCTTTCTTT.

This clone is classed as medium-sized. The chain has TRBV6-1 and TRBJ2-1; D may correspond to TRBD1 or TRBD2 (5 bases each). The V gene lost 5 bases and the J gene lost 7 bases, with 18 bases spanning the gap. CDR1 is MNHNS and CDR2 is SASEGT in the germline V gene. The CDR3 totals 15 residues. The CDR3, as DNA: TGTGCCAGCAGTACCTTGTTGGGTGGGGGTAATGAGCAGTTCTTC. Translating it yields CASSTLLGGGNEQFF.

There are a few counts of this clone. At one boundary the junction diverges from the germline segment, which might be a read error. The chain employs TRBV6-1 and TRBJ1-1; D remains unclear. Germline-derived CDR1 and CDR2 are MNHNS and SASEGT. The CDR3 loop spans 14 amino acids. CDR3 protein: CASRVVLDGLEALF. The CDR3 nucleotides are TGTGCCAGCAGGGTCGTACTTGACGGACTTGAAGCTTTATTT.

This clone was observed a handful of times. The chain is built from TRBV6-2 or TRBV6-3 and TRBJ1-4; D possibly corresponds to TRBD1 (6 bases). Germline V CDR1 and CDR2: MNHEY, SVGEGT. V was trimmed by 5 bases and J by 7 bases, leaving 14 bases between them. The CDR3 is 14 amino acids. Here the CDR3 reads CASSREGGGEKLFF. CDR3 sequence (DNA): TGTGCCAGCAGTCGCGAGGGGGGAGGTGAAAAACTGTTTTTT.